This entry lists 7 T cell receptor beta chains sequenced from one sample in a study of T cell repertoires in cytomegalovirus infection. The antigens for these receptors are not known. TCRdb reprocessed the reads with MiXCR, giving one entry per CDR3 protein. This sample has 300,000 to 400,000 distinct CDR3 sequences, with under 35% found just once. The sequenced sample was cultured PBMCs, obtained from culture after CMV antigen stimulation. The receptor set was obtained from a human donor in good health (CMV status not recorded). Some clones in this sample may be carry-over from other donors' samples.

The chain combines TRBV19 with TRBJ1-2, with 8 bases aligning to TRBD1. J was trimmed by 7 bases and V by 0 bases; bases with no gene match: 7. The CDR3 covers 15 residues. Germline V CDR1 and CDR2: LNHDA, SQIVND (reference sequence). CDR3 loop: CASSIDSGGHRGYTF. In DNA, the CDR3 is TGTGCCAGTAGTATAGATTCAGGGGGCCACCGTGGCTACACCTTC.

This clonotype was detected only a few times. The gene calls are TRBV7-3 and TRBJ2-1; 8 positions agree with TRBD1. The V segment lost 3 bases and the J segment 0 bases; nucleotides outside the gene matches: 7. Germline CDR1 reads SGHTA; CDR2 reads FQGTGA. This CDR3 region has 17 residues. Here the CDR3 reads CASSFPMGQASYNEQFF. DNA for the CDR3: TGTGCCAGCAGCTTCCCTATGGGACAGGCCTCCTACAATGAGCAGTTCTTC.

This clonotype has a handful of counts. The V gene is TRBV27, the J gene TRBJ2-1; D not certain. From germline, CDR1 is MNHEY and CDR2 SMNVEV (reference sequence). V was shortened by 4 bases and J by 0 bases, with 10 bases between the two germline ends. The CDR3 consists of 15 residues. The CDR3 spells CASSSDFISYNEQFF. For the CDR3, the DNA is TGTGCCAGCAGTTCTGACTTCATCTCCTACAATGAGCAGTTCTTC.

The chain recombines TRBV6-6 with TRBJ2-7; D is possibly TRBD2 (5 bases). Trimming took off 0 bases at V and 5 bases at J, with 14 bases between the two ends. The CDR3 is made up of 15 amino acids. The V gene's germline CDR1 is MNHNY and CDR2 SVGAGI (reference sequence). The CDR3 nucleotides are TGTGCCAGCAGTTACTCGAAAGGGAGAGGCGACGAGCAGTACTTC. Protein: CASSYSKGRGDEQYF.

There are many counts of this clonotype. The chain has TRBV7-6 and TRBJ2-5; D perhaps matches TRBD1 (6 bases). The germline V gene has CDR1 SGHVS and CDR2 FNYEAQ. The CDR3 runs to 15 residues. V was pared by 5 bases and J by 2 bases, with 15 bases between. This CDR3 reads CASSTSGQIQETQYF. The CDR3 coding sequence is TGTGCCAGCAGCACGAGTGGACAGATTCAAGAGACCCAGTACTTC.

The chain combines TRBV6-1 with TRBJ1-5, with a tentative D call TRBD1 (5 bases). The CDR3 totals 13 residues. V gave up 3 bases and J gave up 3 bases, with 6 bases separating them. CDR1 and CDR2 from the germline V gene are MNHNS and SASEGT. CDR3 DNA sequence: TGTGCCAGCAGTGAGACAGACAATCAGCCCCAGCATTTT. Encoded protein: CASSETDNQPQHF.

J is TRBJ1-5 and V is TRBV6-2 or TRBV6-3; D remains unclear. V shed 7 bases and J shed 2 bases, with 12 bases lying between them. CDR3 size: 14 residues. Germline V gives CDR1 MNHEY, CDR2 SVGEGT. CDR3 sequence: CASKSNLGNQPQHF. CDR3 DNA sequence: TGTGCCAGCAAGTCCAACCTTGGCAATCAGCCCCAGCATTTT.